This entry features one TCR beta chain sequence. Its antigen is unknown. No base quality values were provided; no much bigger clone lies one nucleotide off. Ficoll-Paque density gradient centrifugation was the method used to isolate PBMCs. The run used an Illumina NovaSeq 6000. cDNA libraries for TCRalpha and TCRbeta were prepared by 5'RACE using constant-segment primers, with sample barcodes and unique molecular identifiers added. RNA was extracted from every sample with Trizol reagent. The libraries were amplified in two PCR steps, and the second step added a second sample barcode and Illumina TruSeq adapters. Sequencing of the libraries was done on an Illumina NovaSeq, producing 2 x 150 bp paired-end reads. Per the original workflow: Demultiplexing of reads and collapsing into UMI-guided consensus sequences were performed with migec v1.2.7. Using mixcr v2.1.11, UMI consensuses were aligned to TRA and TRB V and J templates and then assembled into clonotypes. A clonotype was counted as expanded or contracted only if both edgeR and NoisET called the change significant, with noise models trained on biological replicates. For edgeR calls, the thresholds were a false discovery rate-adjusted p below 0.01 and a log2 fold-change of 1. As an exploratory analysis of dynamics, PCA with hierarchical clustering was applied to max-normalized trajectories of the 1000 most abundant clonotypes. Each responding clone was given a CD4 or CD8 phenotype based on the CD4+ and CD8+ repertoires, which had been sequenced separately. The raw public data were reprocessed by TCRdb itself: fastp quality trimming at Q25, MiXCR clonotype calling, in-frame beta chains only. Rows merge per CDR3 protein into single entries with the most common DNA and genes. The V and J calls, along with clone size, are taken from TCRdb and not from the paper's own processing. Across this sample there are 160,000 or so distinct CDR3 sequences, with 30% to 35% seen only once. Together, the top ten hold about 12% of the sample.

These data are taken from a study of T-cell memory formation after mild COVID-19 (dated by TCRdb to about 2021). Concerning the study at large: TCR sequence clusters from the two donors were found to be largely donor specific. T-cell clones expanding and contracting after mild COVID-19 in a couple of donors were tracked by longitudinal TCRalpha and TCRbeta repertoire sequencing. Two young, previously healthy adult volunteers made up the cohort, one male and one female.

What the authors observed across the whole study: The second-wave clones that peaked on day 37 were not confirmed to be SARS-CoV-2 specific. Contracting CD4+ clones appeared mostly in the CM and EM memory subsets, whereas CD8+ clones were enriched in EMRA. The detection of some responding clones in pre-infection memory suggests that pre-existing cross-reactive memory T cells joined the SARS-CoV-2 response. Only a couple of mild cases were covered in the study, and larger cohorts including severe cases with pre-infection samples were considered necessary. Clones contracting from day 15 to 85 had balanced CD4/CD8 phenotypes, while a second wave expanding from day 15 to 37 was biased towards CD4+.

Including cysteine and phenylalanine, the CDR3 has 14 amino acids. Solely the CDR3 DNA is kept, with 42 bases framed from the first base. The germline V gene (reference sequence) supplies CDR1 SEHNR and CDR2 FQNEAQ. Germline trimming amounts to 5 bases on V and 3 bases on J, with 7 as the count of junction bases outside the gene matches. Input material: PBMCs or a T cell subset sorted from them (not recorded which). This chain is built from TRBV7-9 and TRBJ2-7; the central 7 bases match TRBD1. The source of this sequence is an adult woman who had mild COVID-19 (a few samples of this study predate the infection). The sample titles of this study are shuffled in the database, so cell type and time point are left out; the donor was told from shared clones. The DNA sequence is given as TGTGCCAGCAGCCCCGGGACAGAACTCTACGAGCAGTACTTC. Translated, this is CASSPGTELYEQYF.